The clone carrying this TCR beta chain has only a few counts. What it binds is not known. Multiplex PCR with BIOMED2 TRB-A/B primer pools amplified TRB rearrangements. TCRdb processed the multiplex PCR reads anew with MiXCR; each CDR3 protein has one entry. The repertoire holds tens of thousands of distinct CDR3 sequences, with about 30% as singletons. The sample is drawn from a study of T and B cells in COVID-19 patients. Blood genomic DNA input for TRB amplification was 250-500 ng. The germline CDR1 and CDR2 sequences are SGHVS and FNYEAQ. This CDR3 is built from 12 residues. V was clipped by 2 bases and J by 8 bases, with 6 bases between them. Study-level points and caveats: At recovery TRB diversity and richness exceeded healthy donors, after highly clonal active COVID-19 repertoires. Patients with COVID-19 reportedly showed strongly skewed T cell receptor beta variable and joining gene usage.

The rearrangement joins TRBV7-6 to TRBJ2-2; D not resolved. The specimen was blood. This clonotype was sampled from a human donor who had recovered from COVID-19. DNA for the CDR3: TGTGCCAGCAGCTTATGGGGAGGGGAGCTGTTTTTT. Translated: CASSLWGGELFF.